This T cell receptor (beta chain) is from a study of blood T cell repertoires in COVID-19. The CDR3 consists of 14 residues. V was clipped by 3 bases and J by 9 bases; unmatched bases: 8. Germline CDR1 is SEHNR and CDR2 is FQNEAQ (reference sequence). In the original analysis: Counts of nucleated cells, estimated from reference gene primer amplification, were obtained. TCRdb keeps only in-frame clones here, not all; method: immunoSEQ multiplex PCR. V and J calls plus clone size are reproduced from that table; the DNA served to infer D and trimming. The data show over 150,000 clones, around 90% seen once.

The sequenced sample was peripheral blood. The chain is built from TRBV7-9 and TRBJ2-1; 7 positions match TRBD2. The source of this sequence is a man aged 18 to 29 with acute or convalescent COVID-19. For the CDR3, the DNA is TGTGCCAGCAGCTTCGGGGGAGGGCCGGGTGAGCAGTTCTTC. Protein sequence: CASSFGGGPGEQFF. The entire variable domain, with the rest obtained from reference TRBV7-9 and TRBJ2-1, is as follows: DTGVSQNPRHKITKRGQNVTFRCDPISEHNRLYWYRQTLGQGPEFLTYFQNEAQLEKSRLLSDRFSAERPKGSFSTLEIQRTEQGDSAMYLCASSFGGGPGEQFFGPGTRLTVL.